This is a list of T cell receptor beta chains from one sample in a study of PD-1 blockade in mismatch repair-deficient tumors. The assay was immunoSEQ multiplex PCR, and TCRdb's table has in-frame clones only and misses some. Among around 100,000 clones listed, about 74% were seen once. Sample: peripheral blood, taken 60 weeks after starting pembrolizumab. These receptors originate from an adult with mismatch repair-deficient cancer. The CDR3 runs from the conserved cysteine through the conserved F or W. Each record gives: D gene, V gene, J gene, clone size, CDR3 protein, CDR3 DNA. D genes are given only for firm matches. Only part of the rows carry a size: once, few, many, or a class if the clone is expanded.

TRBD1	TRBV7-2	TRBJ2-5	.	CASRNEGGTETQYF	TGTGCCAGCAGAAACGAAGGGGGCACCGAGACCCAGTACTTC
.	TRBV6-5	TRBJ1-1	.	CASRSGPHTEAFF	TGTGCCAGCAGATCAGGACCGCACACTGAAGCTTTCTTT
.	TRBV19	TRBJ1-1	few	CASSMGGQSTEAFF	TGTGCCAGTAGTATGGGGGGGCAGAGCACTGAAGCTTTCTTT
.	TRBV19	TRBJ2-7	.	CASSPAEGPVSYEQYF	TGTGCCAGTAGCCCCGCCGAGGGGCCGGTTTCCTACGAGCAGTACTTC
TRBD2	TRBV13	TRBJ2-5	.	CASSLGLAGGGGGETQYF	TGTGCCAGCAGCCTCGGACTAGCGGGAGGCGGGGGTGGAGAGACCCAGTACTTC
TRBD1	TRBV30	TRBJ2-6	.	CACPRDRARSGANVLTF	TGTGCCTGTCCCCGGGACAGGGCCCGCTCTGGGGCCAACGTCCTGACTTTC
TRBD1	TRBV6-5	TRBJ1-1	.	CASRDRDSTEAFF	TGTGCCAGCAGAGACCGGGACAGCACTGAAGCTTTCTTT
TRBD2	TRBV10-3	TRBJ2-5	.	CAISQVGLAGETQYF	TGTGCCATCTCCCAAGTTGGACTAGCGGGCGAGACCCAGTACTTC
.	TRBV4-1	TRBJ2-3	.	CASSQDGLDTQYF	TGCGCCAGCAGCCAAGACGGCCTGGATACGCAGTATTTT
.	TRBV2	TRBJ2-2	.	CASSVTNTGELFF	TGTGCCAGCAGTGTCACAAACACCGGGGAGCTGTTTTTT
.	TRBV6-1	TRBJ1-5	few	CASSEEILWSQPQHF	TGTGCCAGCAGTGAAGAAATTTTGTGGTCCCAGCCCCAGCATTTT
.	TRBV5-1	TRBJ1-2	.	CASSPDINYGYTF	TGCGCCAGCAGCCCCGACATTAACTATGGCTACACCTTC
TRBD1	TRBV27	TRBJ2-5	.	CASSSNSFRGRETQYF	TGTGCCAGCAGTTCTAACAGCTTCAGGGGGCGAGAGACCCAGTACTTC
.	TRBV5-1	TRBJ2-7	once	CASSAGHKVPYEQYF	TGCGCCAGCAGCGCGGGACACAAGGTCCCCTACGAGCAGTACTTC
TRBD1	TRBV18	TRBJ1-1	once	CASSPPGQGLAEAFF	TGTGCCAGCTCACCCCCGGGACAGGGTCTTGCTGAAGCTTTCTTT
.	TRBV7-2	TRBJ2-5	.	CASSLDRDQETQYF	TGTGCCAGCAGCTTAGACCGGGACCAAGAGACCCAGTACTTC
.	TRBV5-4	TRBJ2-7	.	CASSQADFLAYEQYF	TGCGCCAGCAGCCAAGCCGACTTTCTGGCATACGAGCAGTACTTC
.	TRBV5-5	TRBJ2-7	.	CASSLRVANPVSYEQYF	TGTGCCAGCAGCTTGCGTGTGGCAAATCCTGTCTCCTACGAGCAGTACTTC
TRBD2	TRBV6-5	TRBJ2-7	.	CASSSLAGASYEQYF	TGTGCCAGCAGTTCCTTAGCGGGAGCCTCCTACGAGCAGTACTTC
TRBD1	TRBV5-1	TRBJ1-2	.	CASSLGSGGGGYTF	TGCGCCAGCAGCTTGGGTTCAGGGGGCGGTGGCTACACCTTC
.	TRBV7-2	TRBJ2-7	.	CASSFELVSYEQYF	TGTGCCAGCAGCTTTGAGCTAGTCTCCTACGAGCAGTACTTC
TRBD1	TRBV11-3	TRBJ1-4	.	CASSLDPGGTGNEKLFF	TGTGCCAGCAGCTTAGATCCAGGAGGGACAGGGAATGAAAAACTGTTTTTT
TRBD2	TRBV5-6	TRBJ2-1	once	CASSSSGRVNEQFF	TGTGCCAGCAGCTCTAGCGGGAGAGTGAATGAGCAGTTCTTC
TRBD1	TRBV5-4	TRBJ1-1	.	CASQTGTGGEAFF	TGTGCCAGCCAAACCGGGACAGGGGGGGAAGCTTTCTTT
TRBD2	TRBV5-1	TRBJ2-1	.	CASSMTSGSEGEQFF	TGCGCCAGCAGCATGACTAGCGGGAGCGAGGGTGAGCAGTTCTTC
.	TRBV19	TRBJ1-2	.	CASSIQATLGYGYTF	TGTGCCAGTAGTATCCAGGCAACCCTTGGCTATGGCTACACCTTC
TRBD1	TRBV6-6	TRBJ2-2	.	CASRDRGRLSIGELFF	TGTGCCAGTAGGGACAGGGGGCGCTTGTCCATCGGGGAGCTGTTTTTT
.	TRBV5-6	TRBJ1-1	.	CASTHGRTEAFF	TGTGCCAGCACCCACGGGCGCACTGAAGCTTTCTTT
.	TRBV11-2	TRBJ2-6	.	CASERGTGANVLTF	TGTGCCAGCGAGCGTGGCACTGGGGCCAACGTCCTGACTTTC
.	TRBV6-1	TRBJ1-1	.	CASSENIGGTEAFF	TGTGCCAGCAGTGAAAATATAGGGGGAACTGAAGCTTTCTTT
.	TRBV4-3	TRBJ2-7	.	CASSQELGPFDEQYF	TGCGCCAGCAGCCAAGAGCTGGGACCCTTCGACGAGCAGTACTTC
TRBD2	TRBV19	TRBJ2-3	.	CASSIDLGGADTDTQYF	TGTGCCAGTAGTATAGATTTGGGAGGGGCGGACACAGATACGCAGTATTTT
.	TRBV14	TRBJ2-7	.	CASSPTGLHYEQYF	TGTGCCAGCAGCCCGACGGGACTTCACTACGAGCAGTACTTC
TRBD1	TRBV5-1	TRBJ1-1	.	CASSWSDRSEAFF	TGCGCCAGCAGCTGGTCGGACAGGAGTGAAGCTTTCTTT
.	TRBV6-1	TRBJ2-1	.	CASESGFDNEQFF	TGTGCCAGCGAGTCAGGGTTCGACAATGAGCAGTTCTTC
TRBD2	TRBV7-2	TRBJ2-4	.	CASSPGLEYSIQYF	TGTGCCAGCAGCCCGGGACTAGAGTATAGCATTCAGTACTTC
TRBD2	TRBV9	TRBJ2-1	.	CASSPLSGSAYNEQFF	TGTGCCAGCAGCCCACTTAGCGGGAGCGCTTACAATGAGCAGTTCTTC
TRBD2	TRBV7-8	TRBJ2-1	few	CASSLGYVGGRRNEQFF	TGTGCCAGCAGCTTAGGTTACGTAGGCGGGAGAAGGAATGAGCAGTTCTTC
.	TRBV5-4	TRBJ2-7	few	CASSLGSGSSYEQYF	TGTGCCAGCAGCTTGGGGTCCGGCTCCTCCTACGAGCAGTACTTC
.	TRBV10-3	TRBJ2-3	.	CAISSGGSDTQYF	TGTGCCATCAGTTCGGGGGGCTCAGATACGCAGTATTTT
TRBD2	TRBV4-1	TRBJ2-1	.	CASSQPPGGGYNEQFF	TGCGCCAGCAGCCAACCCCCTGGCGGGGGGTACAATGAGCAGTTCTTC
.	TRBV7-7	TRBJ2-2	.	CASSPGSPPGELFF	TGTGCTAGCAGCCCTGGATCTCCCCCCGGGGAGCTGTTTTTT
.	TRBV6-5	TRBJ2-7	.	CATSPDETHEQYF	TGTGCCACCAGCCCGGACGAGACCCACGAGCAGTACTTC
TRBD1	TRBV7-7	TRBJ2-2	.	CASSLNQGVTGELFF	TGTGCTAGCAGCTTAAATCAGGGGGTCACCGGGGAGCTGTTTTTT
.	TRBV21-1	TRBJ2-5	.	CASSKVSRKCNFQETQYF	TGTGCCAGCAGCAAAGTCTCGCGGAAGTGCAACTTCCAAGAGACCCAGTACTTC
TRBD2	TRBV7-7	TRBJ2-1	.	CASSLAGTSGFNEQFF	TGTGCTAGCAGCTTAGCCGGGACTAGCGGCTTCAATGAGCAGTTCTTC
TRBD2	TRBV6-1	TRBJ2-3	.	CASSGGLLNGGDTQYF	TGTGCCAGCAGTGGGGGACTACTAAATGGTGGAGATACGCAGTATTTT
.	TRBV21-1	TRBJ2-7	.	CASSPSLAGEGEQYF	TGTGCCAGCAGCCCCTCCCTGGCGGGAGAGGGTGAGCAGTACTTC
TRBD2	TRBV7-9	TRBJ2-5	.	CASSPTLPGGGGGETQYF	TGTGCCAGCAGCCCAACCCTTCCGGGAGGGGGTGGTGGAGAGACCCAGTACTTC
TRBD1	TRBV27	TRBJ2-5	.	CASSGQGQETQYF	TGTGCCAGCAGTGGACAGGGGCAAGAGACCCAGTACTTC
TRBD1	TRBV6-4	TRBJ1-1	.	CASSDSDRRTEAFF	TGTGCCAGCAGTGACTCGGACAGGCGCACTGAAGCTTTCTTT
TRBD1	TRBV2	TRBJ2-7	.	CASSSRQGVHYEQYF	TGTGCCAGTTCATCCCGGCAGGGGGTACACTACGAGCAGTACTTC
TRBD1	TRBV5-1	TRBJ1-2	.	CASSLDVGQGGRVDGYTF	TGCGCCAGCAGCTTGGATGTAGGACAGGGTGGCCGTGTGGATGGCTACACCTTC
TRBD1	TRBV30	TRBJ1-2	.	CAWSRGGTGVGYTF	TGTGCCTGGAGTAGGGGGGGGACAGGGGTCGGCTACACCTTC